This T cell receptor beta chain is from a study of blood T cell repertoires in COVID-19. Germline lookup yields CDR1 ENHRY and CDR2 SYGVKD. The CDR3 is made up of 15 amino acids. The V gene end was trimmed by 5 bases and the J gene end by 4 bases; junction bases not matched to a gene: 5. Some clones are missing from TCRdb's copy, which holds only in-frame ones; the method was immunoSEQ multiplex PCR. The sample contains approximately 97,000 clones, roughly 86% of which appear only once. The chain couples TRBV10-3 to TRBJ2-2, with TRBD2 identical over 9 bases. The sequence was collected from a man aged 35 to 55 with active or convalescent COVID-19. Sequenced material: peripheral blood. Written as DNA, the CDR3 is TGTGCCATCAGTCGACTAGCGGCGCTCACCGGGGAGCTGTTTTTT. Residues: CAISRLAALTGELFF.